Presented here are 18 T cell receptor beta chains from one specimen sequenced in a study of T cell responses to AZD1222 COVID-19 vaccine. Some clones are missing from TCRdb's copy, which holds only in-frame ones; the method was immunoSEQ multiplex PCR. Altogether some 60,000 clones are present, around three quarters being singletons, with the ten largest covering 3.5% to 4.5%. The sequences come from peripheral blood, collected 28 days after the second AZD1222 dose. The receptors stem from an adult who received the AZD1222 COVID-19 vaccine.

The rearrangement joins TRBV5-1 to TRBJ2-3; 7 bases map to TRBD2. The CDR3 is made up of 14 amino acids. J gave up 5 bases and V 7 bases, and 10 bases lay outside the gene matches. CDR1 and CDR2 from the germline V gene are SGHRS and YFSETQ. CDR3 loop: CASGKRGGKDTQYF. The CDR3 nucleotides read TGCGCCAGCGGCAAGAGGGGAGGGAAAGATACGCAGTATTTT.

The V and J genes are TRBV6-4 and TRBJ2-3; TRBD2 is a possible D gene (5 bases). Germline lookup yields CDR1 MRHNA and CDR2 SNTAGT. Trimming removed 6 bases from V and 2 bases from J, with 9 bases in between. This CDR3 spans 13 amino acids. CDR3: CASSMDFTDTQYF. Here the CDR3 DNA reads TGTGCCAGCAGCATGGACTTCACAGATACGCAGTATTTT.

The table lists this clone with a few counts. The chain has TRBV30 and TRBJ1-6; D is unresolved. This CDR3 spans 14 amino acids. The V and J ends lost 3 bases and 7 bases respectively, with 13 bases between them. In germline, CDR1 is GTSNPN, CDR2 SVGIG (reference sequence). The CDR3 loop is CAWRAGVQNSPLHF. For the CDR3, the DNA is TGTGCCTGGAGGGCGGGAGTCCAAAATTCACCCCTCCACTTT.

This clone was observed a single time. The chain combines TRBV12-3 or TRBV12-4 with TRBJ1-2; 7 bases match TRBD1. The length of the CDR3 is 12 residues. The V segment lost 6 bases and the J segment 8 bases; nucleotides outside the gene matches: 6. This CDR3 reads CASRRTGDGYTF. The CDR3 DNA sequence: TGTGCCAGCAGACGAACAGGGGACGGCTACACCTTC.

The V gene is TRBV24-1, the J gene TRBJ2-2, with 10 bases aligning to TRBD2. CDR3 length equals 16 residues. After removal of 4 bases from V and 6 bases from J, the junction contained 7 bases not matched to a gene. Germline V CDR1 and CDR2: KGHDR, SFDVKD. CDR3 loop: CATSDPTSGASGELFF. The DNA of the CDR3 is TGTGCCACCAGTGACCCCACTAGCGGGGCTTCCGGGGAGCTGTTTTTT.

CDR3 nucleotide sequence: TGTGCCACCAGCAGAGATCGCCCTTACGAGCAGTACTTC. Encoded protein: CATSRDRPYEQYF. This chain joins TRBV15 and TRBJ2-7; D gene unclear. Germline assignment: CDR1 LNHNV and CDR2 YYDKDF (reference sequence). CDR3 size: 13 residues. V shed 0 bases and J shed 4 bases, with 7 bases lying between them.

The sample holds one count of this clone. The chain uses TRBV15 and TRBJ1-6; no reliable D call. V lost 0 bases, J lost 10 bases, and 7 bases lay in between. Germline values: CDR1 LNHNV, CDR2 YYDKDF (reference sequence). CDR3 length equals 13 residues. Here the CDR3 DNA reads TGTGCCACCAGCAGAGATCTGAGCTCACCCCTCCACTTT. Protein: CATSRDLSSPLHF.

This clone was counted a few times. The chain has TRBV28 and TRBJ1-2, with 9 positions matching TRBD1. Germline CDR1 and CDR2: MDHEN and SYDVKM. J lost 7 bases, V lost 5 bases, and 11 bases had no gene match. The CDR3 runs 15 residues. The CDR3 loop is CASSAGQGGTGGYTF. The CDR3 DNA follows: TGTGCCAGCAGTGCGGGACAGGGTGGAACGGGTGGCTACACCTTC.

This clone is judged medium-sized. The chain recombines TRBV28 with TRBJ2-7; 8 positions match TRBD2. The V gene end was trimmed by 5 bases and the J gene end by 1 base; junction bases not matched to a gene: 13. There are 17 residues in the CDR3. Germline V CDR1 and CDR2: MDHEN, SYDVKM. Here the CDR3 reads CASSAGGGRRESYEQYF. CDR3 DNA: TGTGCCAGCAGTGCCGGGGGGGGCAGGAGGGAGTCCTACGAGCAGTACTTC. Supplemented by reference TRBV28 and TRBJ2-7, the full variable domain reads DVKVTQSSRYLVKRTGEKVFLECVQDMDHENMFWYRQDPGLGLRLIYFSYDVKMKEKGDIPEGYSVSREKKERFSLILESASTNQTSMYLCASSAGGGRRESYEQYFGPGTRLTVT.

The rearrangement links TRBV14 to TRBJ2-1, with unresolved D. This CDR3 spans 13 amino acids. V lost 1 base, J lost 9 bases, and 10 bases lay in between. The germline CDR1 and CDR2 sequences are SGHDN and FVKESK. The CDR3 nucleotides are TGTGCCAGCAGCCAAGGTTGGGCGTCTGAGCAGTTCTTC. Amino acids: CASSQGWASEQFF.

V is TRBV15 and J is TRBJ1-2; TRBD1 matches at 7 bases. CDR3 size: 16 residues. CDR1 is LNHNV and CDR2 is YYDKDF in the germline V gene (reference sequence). V dropped 0 bases and J dropped 10; count of bases not matched to a gene: 14. DNA for the CDR3: TGTGCCACCAGCAGAGATGGGATCTCCGGGACAGTGGCCTACACCTTC. It is translated as CATSRDGISGTVAYTF.

V gene TRBV18 combines with J gene TRBJ1-6; 9 nucleotides agree with TRBD1. The ends lost 3 bases at V and 10 bases at J; junction bases unmatched: 16. The CDR3 has 18 amino acids. From germline, CDR1 is KGHSH and CDR2 LQKENI. Here the CDR3 reads CASSPPGQGSERGSPLHF. In nucleotides, the CDR3 is TGTGCCAGCTCACCCCCGGGACAGGGCTCCGAACGAGGCTCACCCCTCCACTTT.

V and J are TRBV2 and TRBJ2-2; no clear D gene. Germline V gene lookup returns CDR1 SNHLY and CDR2 FYNNEI. V lost 4 bases, J lost 4 bases, and 10 bases lay in between. The CDR3 is 14 residues long. The CDR3, as DNA: TGTGCCAGCAGTGTCGACGTGGGCACCGGGGAGCTGTTTTTT. Its translation is CASSVDVGTGELFF.

Only one count was recorded for this clone. The genes are TRBV4-3 and TRBJ1-2; 10 bases are a match to TRBD1. Germline values: CDR1 LGHNA, CDR2 YSLEER. The CDR3 sequence is 16 residues long. The ends lost 3 bases at V and 8 bases at J; junction bases unmatched: 12. The CDR3 spells CASSQAGTGVGGGYTF. In nucleotides, the CDR3 is TGCGCCAGCAGCCAGGCCGGGACAGGGGTCGGGGGAGGCTACACCTTC.

This chain uses TRBV7-9 with TRBJ1-1; possibly TRBD1 for D (6 bases). The CDR3 has 13 residues. Germline CDR1 reads SEHNR; CDR2 reads FQNEAQ (reference sequence). Trimming pared 2 bases from V and 6 bases from J, leaving 10 bases between. CDR3 protein: CASSLKGGPEAFF. The CDR3 DNA is TGTGCCAGCAGCTTAAAGGGGGGCCCTGAAGCTTTCTTT.

The V gene is TRBV28, the J gene TRBJ2-1; perhaps TRBD1 as D (6 bases). Trimming left V 4 bases short and J 2 bases short, with 9 bases between. CDR1 and CDR2 (germline): MDHEN, SYDVKM. This CDR3 has 14 residues. This chain's CDR3 is CASSSRGAYNEQFF. In nucleotides, the CDR3 is TGTGCCAGCAGTTCCAGGGGCGCCTACAATGAGCAGTTCTTC.

The chain has TRBV12-3 or TRBV12-4 and TRBJ2-7; the D gene is possibly TRBD1 (6 bases). The CDR3 spans 12 residues. Trimming removed 6 bases from V and 0 bases from J, with 6 bases in between. CDR3 region: CASRGASYEQYF. The DNA of the CDR3 is TGTGCCAGCAGGGGGGCCTCCTACGAGCAGTACTTC.

V usage is TRBV19 and J usage is TRBJ1-4, with TRBD1 matching over 7 bases. The CDR3 spans 15 residues. V lost 4 bases, J lost 5 bases, and 7 bases stayed unmatched. CDR1 is LNHDA, CDR2 SQIVND, per germline (reference sequence). The CDR3 region is CASSKQGLSNEKLFF. The CDR3 coding sequence is TGTGCCAGTAGTAAACAGGGGTTGTCGAATGAAAAACTGTTTTTT.